A selection of T cell receptor beta chains follows, all from one sample in a study of CD8 T cell repertoires and HIV-1 epitope variants. What these receptors recognize is not known. Repertoires were generated with immunoSEQ multiplex PCR, while TCRdb's copy carries only in-frame clones and drops some. Here the sample spans about 4,700 clones, around 69% being singletons. The sequencing input was cultured CD8+ T cells derived from PBMCs. The origin of the receptors is a male donor with HIV. Both conserved end residues are part of each CDR3. Clone size is not always given. Where it is, it says once, few, many or a class for expanded clones.

j_call,v_call,clone_size,cdr3_aa
TRBJ2-1,TRBV5-4,-,CASSPIQGVKFF
TRBJ1-5,TRBV27,-,CASSLLGSAGGQPQHF
TRBJ2-3,TRBV11-2,-,CASSPSSFDTDTQYF
TRBJ2-3,TRBV6-5,-,CASSYRRQLGDTQYF
TRBJ2-7,TRBV9,few,CASSVGRGGYYEQYF
TRBJ1-5,TRBV7-8,-,CASSWTGDGGNQPQHF
TRBJ2-7,TRBV5-1,-,CASSSPGQGNEQYF
TRBJ2-1,TRBV5-5,once,CASSLTSLEQFF
TRBJ1-1,TRBV30,few,CAWSAGTGDEAFF
TRBJ2-1,TRBV5-1,-,CASSSGTGEYNEQFF
TRBJ2-2,TRBV11-3,once,CASSADRGNTGELFF
TRBJ2-7,TRBV7-6,-,CASSLTRAGPGGSYEQYF
TRBJ2-2,TRBV19,-,CASSLQENTGELFF
TRBJ2-5,TRBV6-6,-,CASGSGGFQETQYF
TRBJ1-2,TRBV7-9,few,CASSIPGYYGYTF
TRBJ2-1,TRBV7-7,-,CASSTGGPDEQFF
TRBJ2-5,TRBV11-2,few,CASSPGTEETQYF
TRBJ2-5,TRBV2,-,CASSAQGQGETQYF
TRBJ1-2,TRBV19,-,CASNDGTGGAVSYGYTF
TRBJ1-2,TRBV6-1,-,CASGAGYGYTF
TRBJ1-2,TRBV30,medium-sized,CAPTGGSFYGYTF
TRBJ2-7,TRBV19,-,CASSMGFLYEQYF
TRBJ1-1,TRBV14,-,CASSLLRQGGNTEAFF
TRBJ2-7,TRBV10-3,-,CAISEPAGDPDYSYEQYF
TRBJ2-1,TRBV5-6,-,CASSLSPGPYQFF
TRBJ2-6,TRBV7-2,-,CASSLVGTGTSGANVLTF
TRBJ2-2,TRBV2,-,CASDQGGELFF
TRBJ2-1,TRBV20-1,-,CSAREPNSEFF
TRBJ2-2,TRBV5-6,-,CASSSWTRENTGELFF
TRBJ2-7,TRBV28,-,CASSPLWDRVDEQYF
TRBJ2-2,TRBV4-3,-,CASSQDRGGVAAGELFF
TRBJ2-7,TRBV6-6,few,CATRGSSYEQYF
TRBJ2-7,TRBV10-3,-,CAISDGDRYEQYF
TRBJ2-1,TRBV7-6,-,CASSPGLQANEQFF
TRBJ1-3,TRBV29-1,-,CSTAAGGGNTIYF
TRBJ2-7,TRBV28,-,CASNDRVIDEQYF
TRBJ1-2,TRBV4-2,-,CASSQDRGLKNYGYTF
TRBJ2-3,TRBV4-1,-,CASSQDQNTDTQYF
TRBJ2-1,TRBV19,-,CASGRGLDEQFF
TRBJ1-4,TRBV7-9,-,CASSSLLGKSLFF
TRBJ2-7,TRBV7-6,-,CASSLRRQANEQYF
TRBJ1-1,TRBV7-9,-,CASSLHGPGAGDTEAFF
TRBJ2-1,TRBV5-6,few,CASSKQGAAPYEQFF
TRBJ1-2,TRBV5-1,-,CASADGDYGYTF
TRBJ2-3,TRBV2,-,CASPEGAAGGADTQYF
TRBJ1-2,TRBV28,-,CASSLSFNENGYTF
TRBJ2-4,TRBV2,-,CASLAKNIQYF
TRBJ2-1,TRBV7-2,few,CASSLGGENEQFF
TRBJ2-2,TRBV19,few,CASSGTSGYTGELFF
TRBJ1-6,TRBV2,-,CASSMRTYNSPLHF
TRBJ1-5,TRBV28,-,CASSFSQGQGDQPQHF